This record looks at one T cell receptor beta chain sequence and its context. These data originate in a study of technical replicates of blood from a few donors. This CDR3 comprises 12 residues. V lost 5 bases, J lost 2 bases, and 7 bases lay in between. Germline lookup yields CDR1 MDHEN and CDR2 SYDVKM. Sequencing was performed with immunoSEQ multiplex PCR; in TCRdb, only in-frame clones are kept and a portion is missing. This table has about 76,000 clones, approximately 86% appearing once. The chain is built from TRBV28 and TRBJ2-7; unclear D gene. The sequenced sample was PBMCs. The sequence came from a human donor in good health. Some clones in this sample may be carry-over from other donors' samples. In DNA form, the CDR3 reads TGTGCCAGCAGTCCCCCGGCCTACGAGCAGTACTTC. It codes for CASSPPAYEQYF.